The rows below give T cell receptor beta chains drawn from one sample of a study of blood T cells in healthy people across ages. One entry per CDR3 protein results from TCRdb running MiXCR on the 5' RACE reads. Found here are 850,000 to 1,000,000 distinct CDR3 sequences, roughly 50% of them singletons; the top ten hold around 21%. Source material: blood. The receptors shown here come from a woman aged 60-75 years in good health. The CDR3 runs from the conserved cysteine through the conserved F or W. The D gene is left open where the match is weak. Size is stated for part of the rows, as once, few or many counts, or as a class when the clone is expanded.

size | J | V | D | CDR3 | DNA
- | TRBJ2-5 | TRBV15 | - | CATSRDRLVQETQYF | TGTGCCACCAGCAGAGACAGACTAGTCCAAGAGACCCAGTACTTC
- | TRBJ2-5 | TRBV27 | - | CASSPSGTRQETQYF | TGTGCCAGCAGTCCCTCCGGGACACGCCAAGAGACCCAGTACTTC
few | TRBJ2-5 | TRBV12-5 | - | CASGYRGEQGRETQYF | TGTGCTAGTGGTTACCGCGGTGAACAGGGGAGGGAGACCCAGTACTTC
- | TRBJ1-2 | TRBV27 | - | CASSAHTGQGSIVGYTF | TGTGCCAGCAGTGCCCATACGGGACAAGGATCTATTGTTGGCTACACCTTC
- | TRBJ2-7 | TRBV28 | TRBD1 | CASRRTGGHEQYF | TGTGCCAGCAGGCGGACAGGGGGCCACGAGCAGTACTTC
- | TRBJ2-6 | TRBV4-1 | - | CASSQALGASGANVLTF | TGCGCCAGCAGCCAAGCTCTTGGTGCCTCTGGGGCCAACGTCCTGACTTTC
- | TRBJ2-7 | TRBV20-1 | TRBD1 | CSARDRDRSFREQYF | TGCAGTGCTAGAGATAGGGACAGGTCCTTTAGGGAGCAGTACTTC
once | TRBJ2-5 | TRBV18 | - | CASSSQRSRGETQYF | TGTGCCAGCTCATCTCAGCGGAGCCGCGGGGAGACCCAGTACTTC
- | TRBJ2-1 | TRBV20-1 | - | CSARDGLQAEQFF | TGCAGTGCTAGAGATGGTTTACAGGCCGAGCAGTTCTTC
once | TRBJ2-1 | TRBV14 | - | CASSPSGKSSYNEQFF | TGTGCCAGCAGCCCTTCAGGGAAAAGCTCCTACAATGAGCAGTTCTTC
- | TRBJ1-1 | TRBV9 | - | CASSFRPEVGTEAFF | TGTGCCAGCAGCTTTCGACCCGAGGTAGGCACTGAAGCTTTCTTT
- | TRBJ2-6 | TRBV20-1 | - | CSAGVNSGANVLTF | TGCAGTGCTGGGGTGAACTCTGGGGCCAACGTCCTGACTTTC
- | TRBJ1-5 | TRBV20-1 | - | CSASSRSPGQPQHF | TGCAGTGCTAGTTCCCGGTCCCCGGGACAGCCCCAGCATTTT
once | TRBJ2-1 | TRBV6-2/TRBV6-3 | - | CASRAGGRVSSYNEQFF | TGTGCCAGCAGAGCCGGGGGGCGGGTGAGCTCCTACAATGAGCAGTTCTTC
- | TRBJ1-1 | TRBV20-1 | TRBD1 | CSARVTGTGGAEAFF | TGCAGTGCTAGAGTAACCGGGACAGGGGGGGCTGAAGCTTTCTTT
- | TRBJ2-7 | TRBV2 | - | CARETKGAAYEQYF | TGTGCCAGAGAGACGAAAGGGGCAGCCTACGAGCAGTACTTC
- | TRBJ2-5 | TRBV6-2/TRBV6-3 | TRBD2 | CASSYLAGELYQETQYF | TGTGCCAGCAGTTACTTGGCGGGAGAGTTGTACCAAGAGACCCAGTACTTC
- | TRBJ2-7 | TRBV25-1 | - | CASSEGGGFTYEQYF | TGTGCCAGCAGTGAAGGAGGGGGCTTCACCTACGAGCAGTACTTC
few | TRBJ2-4 | TRBV7-6 | TRBD2 | CASSDGLAIPSQYF | TGTGCCAGCAGCGATGGACTAGCAATCCCTAGTCAGTACTTC